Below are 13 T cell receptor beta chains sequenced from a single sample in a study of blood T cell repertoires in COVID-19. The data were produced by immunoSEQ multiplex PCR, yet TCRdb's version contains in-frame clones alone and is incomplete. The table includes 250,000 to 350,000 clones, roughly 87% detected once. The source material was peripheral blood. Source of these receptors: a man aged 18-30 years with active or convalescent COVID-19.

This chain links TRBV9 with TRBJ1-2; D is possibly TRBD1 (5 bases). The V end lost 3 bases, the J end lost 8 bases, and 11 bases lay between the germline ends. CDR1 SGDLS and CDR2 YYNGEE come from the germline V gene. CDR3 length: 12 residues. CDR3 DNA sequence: TGTGCCAGCAGCGCCTCGGGACTCGGCTACACCTTC. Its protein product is CASSASGLGYTF.

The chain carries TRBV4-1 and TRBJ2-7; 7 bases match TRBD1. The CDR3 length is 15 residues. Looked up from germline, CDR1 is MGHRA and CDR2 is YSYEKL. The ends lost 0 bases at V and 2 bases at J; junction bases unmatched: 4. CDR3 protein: CASSQEDRVAYEQYF. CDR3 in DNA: TGCGCCAGCAGCCAAGAAGACAGGGTAGCCTACGAGCAGTACTTC.

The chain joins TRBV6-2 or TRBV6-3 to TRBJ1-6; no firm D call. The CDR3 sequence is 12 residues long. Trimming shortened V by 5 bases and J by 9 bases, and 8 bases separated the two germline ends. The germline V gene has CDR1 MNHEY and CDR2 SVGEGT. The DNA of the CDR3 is TGTGCCAGCAGTCGGGTGGTTTCACCCCTCCACTTT. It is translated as CASSRVVSPLHF.

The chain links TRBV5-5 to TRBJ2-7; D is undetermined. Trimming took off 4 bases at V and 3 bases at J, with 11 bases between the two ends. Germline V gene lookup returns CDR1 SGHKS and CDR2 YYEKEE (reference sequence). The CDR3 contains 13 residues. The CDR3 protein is CASSQRSGYEQYF. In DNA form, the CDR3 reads TGTGCCAGCAGCCAACGATCGGGCTACGAGCAGTACTTC. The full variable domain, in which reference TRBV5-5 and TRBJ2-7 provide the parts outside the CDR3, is DAGVTQSPTHLIKTRGQQVTLRCSPISGHKSVSWYQQVLGQGPQFIFQYYEKEERGRGNFPDRFSARQFPNYSSELNVNALLLGDSALYLCASSQRSGYEQYFGPGTRLTVT.

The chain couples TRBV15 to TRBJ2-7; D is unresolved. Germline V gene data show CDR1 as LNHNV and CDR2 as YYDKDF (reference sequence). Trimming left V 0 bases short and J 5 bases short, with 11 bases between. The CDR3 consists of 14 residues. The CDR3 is CATSREEAGNEQYF. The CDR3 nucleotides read TGTGCCACCAGCAGAGAAGAGGCCGGCAACGAGCAGTACTTC.

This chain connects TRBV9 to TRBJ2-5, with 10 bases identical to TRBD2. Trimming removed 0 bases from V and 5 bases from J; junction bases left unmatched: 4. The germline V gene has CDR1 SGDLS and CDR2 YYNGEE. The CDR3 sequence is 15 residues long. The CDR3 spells CASSVERGGLETQYF. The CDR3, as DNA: TGTGCCAGCAGCGTAGAGCGGGGGGGTCTTGAGACCCAGTACTTC. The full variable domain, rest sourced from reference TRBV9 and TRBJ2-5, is DSGVTQTPKHLITATGQRVTLRCSPRSGDLSVYWYQQSLDQGLQFLIQYYNGEERAKGNILERFSAQQFPDLHSELNLSSLELGDSALYFCASSVERGGLETQYFGPGTRLLVL.

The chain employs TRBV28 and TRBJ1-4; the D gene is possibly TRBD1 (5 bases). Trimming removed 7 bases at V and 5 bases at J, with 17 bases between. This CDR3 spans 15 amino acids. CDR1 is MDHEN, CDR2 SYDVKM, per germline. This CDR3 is CASTQPTANNEKLFF. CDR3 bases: TGTGCCAGCACCCAACCGACAGCGAACAATGAAAAACTGTTTTTT.

CDR3 residues: CASHRVGTEAFF. CDR3 DNA sequence: TGTGCCAGCCACAGGGTCGGGACTGAAGCTTTCTTT. V usage is TRBV7-9 and J usage is TRBJ1-1, with D possibly matching TRBD1 (6 bases). Trimming took 8 bases from V and 5 from J, leaving 12 bases between them. CDR3 length: 12 amino acids. CDR1 and CDR2 from the germline V gene are SEHNR and FQNEAQ (reference sequence).

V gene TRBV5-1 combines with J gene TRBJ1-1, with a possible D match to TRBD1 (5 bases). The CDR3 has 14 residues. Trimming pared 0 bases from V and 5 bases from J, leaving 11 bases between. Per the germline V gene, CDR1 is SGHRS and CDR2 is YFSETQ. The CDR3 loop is CASSLAGGMTEAFF. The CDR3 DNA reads TGCGCCAGCAGCTTGGCGGGGGGGATGACTGAAGCTTTCTTT. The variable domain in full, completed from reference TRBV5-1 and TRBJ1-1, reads KAGVTQTPRYLIKTRGQQVTLSCSPISGHRSVSWYQQTPGQGLQFLFEYFSETQRNKGNFPGRFSGRQFSNSRSEMNVSTLELGDSALYLCASSLAGGMTEAFFGQGTRLTVV.

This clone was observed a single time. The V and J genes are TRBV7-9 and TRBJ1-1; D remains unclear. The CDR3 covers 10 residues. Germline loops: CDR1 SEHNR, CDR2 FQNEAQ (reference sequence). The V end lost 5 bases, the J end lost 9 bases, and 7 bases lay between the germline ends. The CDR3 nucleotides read TGTGCCAGCAGCCCTTCTAAAGCTTTCTTT. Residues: CASSPSKAFF.

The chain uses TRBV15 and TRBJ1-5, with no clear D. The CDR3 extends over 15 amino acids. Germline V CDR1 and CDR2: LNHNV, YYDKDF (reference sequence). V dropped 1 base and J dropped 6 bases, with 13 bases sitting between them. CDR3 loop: CATSRGVGGGQPQHF. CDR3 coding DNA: TGTGCCACCAGCAGAGGGGTGGGAGGCGGTCAGCCCCAGCATTTT.

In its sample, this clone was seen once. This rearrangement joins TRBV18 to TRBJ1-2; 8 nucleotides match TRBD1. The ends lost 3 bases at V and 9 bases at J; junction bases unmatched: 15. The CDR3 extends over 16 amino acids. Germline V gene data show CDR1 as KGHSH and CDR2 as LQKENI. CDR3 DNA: TGTGCCAGCTCACCGGGGAGGATAGACAGGGGCTGGAGCTACACCTTC. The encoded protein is CASSPGRIDRGWSYTF.

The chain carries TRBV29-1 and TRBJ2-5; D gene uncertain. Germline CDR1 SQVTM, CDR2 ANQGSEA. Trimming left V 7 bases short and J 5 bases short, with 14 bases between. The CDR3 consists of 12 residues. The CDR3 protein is CSAALTPETQYF. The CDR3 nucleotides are TGCAGCGCGGCGCTAACGCCGGAGACCCAGTACTTC.